This T cell receptor (beta chain) was captured by sequencing in a study of blood T cell repertoires in COVID-19. Study summary: Acute-phase and convalescent COVID-19 samples originated in the United States, Italy and Spain. PBMCs, B-cell-depleted T cells, or T cells provided the cDNA or gDNA that made up the material.

This CDR3 is 16 amino acids long. The V gene's germline CDR1 is SNHLY and CDR2 FYNNEI. Trimming removed 6 bases from V and 0 bases from J, with 16 bases in between. In the study's own analysis: Reference gene primers were amplified, and this amplification served to estimate nucleated cell counts. The method was immunoSEQ multiplex PCR; TCRdb's version includes in-frame clones alone and lacks a portion of them. V, J and clone size reflect that table, while D and trimming were determined from the DNA. The sample carries 93,000 or so clones, roughly 80% recorded once. The gene calls are TRBV2 and TRBJ2-3, with TRBD1 as a possible D gene (5 bases). Sequenced sample: peripheral blood. The sequence was collected from a human donor in a cohort sampled during active COVID-19. Here the CDR3 reads CASSRGRGTSTDTQYF. CDR3 nucleotides: TGTGCCAGCAGCCGTGGAAGGGGAACCAGCACAGATACGCAGTATTTT.